These 26 T cell receptor beta chains were all obtained from the same sample, sequenced in a study of cytomegalovirus exposure and HLA in healthy donors. 60 Vbeta and 13 Jbeta primers were used in PCR. Repertoires were generated with immunoSEQ multiplex PCR, while TCRdb's copy carries only in-frame clones and drops some. This sample has 200,000 to 250,000 clones, with under 85% found just once. What was sequenced was PBMCs. The receptors shown here come from a man aged 50-59 years in good health and CMV-seronegative.

The rearrangement links TRBV7-2 to TRBJ1-2; possibly TRBD1 for D (6 bases). Germline loops: CDR1 SGHTA, CDR2 FQGNSA. V lost 1 base, J lost 5 bases, and 8 bases lay in between. The CDR3 covers 13 residues. The CDR3 DNA is TGTGCCAGCAGCTTAGGGACAGCTTATGGCTACACCTTC. Amino acids: CASSLGTAYGYTF.

The V gene is TRBV18, the J gene TRBJ1-2, with D possibly being TRBD1 (5 bases). The CDR3 is 14 amino acids. Trimming took 1 base from V and 3 from J, leaving 9 bases between them. Germline CDR1 and CDR2: KGHSH and LQKENI. The CDR3, as DNA: TGTGCCAGCTCACCACAGGGGCTCTACTATGGCTACACCTTC. It yields the protein CASSPQGLYYGYTF.

The chain combines TRBV7-2 with TRBJ2-7; D is possibly TRBD1 (6 bases). The CDR3 totals 15 residues. Germline lookup yields CDR1 SGHTA and CDR2 FQGNSA. Trimming left V 2 bases short and J 0 bases short, with 11 bases between. The CDR3 loop reads CASSLSYRVSYEQYF. The CDR3 nucleotides are TGTGCCAGCAGCTTAAGTTACAGGGTCTCCTACGAGCAGTACTTC.

J is TRBJ2-7 and V is TRBV19, with D perhaps matching TRBD1 (5 bases). The CDR3 runs 14 residues. V was cut by 1 base and J by 1 base, with 8 bases left in between. The germline V gene encodes CDR1 LNHDA and CDR2 SQIVND (reference sequence). This chain's CDR3 is CASSIVGQSYEQYF. The CDR3 DNA is TGTGCCAGTAGTATAGTGGGGCAGTCCTACGAGCAGTACTTC.

This chain connects TRBV7-2 to TRBJ1-4; no reliable D call. From germline, CDR1 is SGHTA and CDR2 FQGNSA. Trimming removed 3 bases at V and 5 bases at J, with 4 bases between. The CDR3 has 12 amino acids. DNA of the CDR3: TGTGCCAGCAGCTTCCGGAATGAAAAACTGTTTTTT. Protein product: CASSFRNEKLFF. The full variable domain, completed using reference TRBV7-2 and TRBJ1-4, is GAGVSQSPSNKVTEKGKDVELRCDPISGHTALYWYRQSLGQGLEFLIYFQGNSAPDKSGLPSDRFSAERTGGSVSTLTIQRTQQEDSAVYLCASSFRNEKLFFGSGTQLSVL.

The chain is built from TRBV28 and TRBJ1-4; D unclear. Germline loops: CDR1 MDHEN, CDR2 SYDVKM. The CDR3 is made up of 14 amino acids. Trimming shortened V by 6 bases and J by 4 bases, and 12 bases separated the two germline ends. The CDR3 sequence is CASSAQSSNEKLFF. CDR3 bases: TGTGCCAGCAGCGCGCAATCTAGTAATGAAAAACTGTTTTTT.

V is TRBV7-3 and J is TRBJ2-1, with D possibly TRBD1 on 7 matching bases. The ends were cut back, 2 bases at V and 1 base at J, with 9 bases in the middle. This CDR3 has 15 amino acids. The germline V gene has CDR1 SGHTA and CDR2 FQGTGA. The CDR3 sequence: CASSLQGGSYNEQFF. The CDR3 DNA reads as TGTGCCAGCAGCTTACAGGGGGGATCCTACAATGAGCAGTTCTTC.

The gene calls are TRBV6-1 and TRBJ2-7; 10 nucleotides match TRBD2. The CDR3 sequence is 14 residues long. Germline trimming cut 8 bases from V and 2 bases from J; bases unmatched to any gene: 6. The germline gives CDR1 MNHNS, CDR2 SASEGT. The CDR3 sequence is CASGRLAGPYEQYF. In DNA form, the CDR3 reads TGTGCCAGCGGAAGACTAGCGGGCCCCTACGAGCAGTACTTC.

The rearrangement uses TRBV9 and TRBJ1-1, with unresolved D. V was clipped by 0 bases and J by 3 bases, with 15 bases between them. From germline, CDR1 is SGDLS and CDR2 YYNGEE. The CDR3 is 16 residues long. The CDR3 DNA is TGTGCCAGCAGCGTAGACCAGTTCACGGGGTACACTGAAGCTTTCTTT. Translating it yields CASSVDQFTGYTEAFF.

The chain links TRBV7-9 to TRBJ2-3; TRBD2 matches at 9 bases. The CDR3 sequence is 15 residues long. J was trimmed by 3 bases and V by 6 bases; bases with no gene match: 7. Germline loops: CDR1 SEHNR, CDR2 FQNEAQ (reference sequence). This CDR3 is CASSTTSGTTDTQYF. The CDR3 region has the DNA TGTGCCAGCAGTACGACTAGCGGAACTACAGATACGCAGTATTTT.

V is TRBV10-2 and J is TRBJ2-3; a possible D gene is TRBD2 (6 bases). Germline CDR1 and CDR2: WSHSY and SAAADI. The CDR3 runs to 14 residues. Trimming stripped 6 bases from V and 4 bases from J, with 14 bases between. CDR3: CASRMGGRPDTQYF. The CDR3 DNA is TGCGCCAGCAGGATGGGAGGTCGCCCAGATACGCAGTATTTT.

This clone was recorded once. The gene calls are TRBV28 and TRBJ1-2, with a tentative D call TRBD1 (5 bases). This CDR3 has 12 amino acids. Trimming took off 3 bases at V and 7 bases at J, with 9 bases between the two ends. Germline V gives CDR1 MDHEN, CDR2 SYDVKM. The CDR3 protein is CASSFVGLGYTF. The CDR3 nucleotides read TGTGCCAGCAGTTTTGTGGGGCTTGGCTACACCTTC.

The chain recombines TRBV18 with TRBJ2-5, with 13 bases lining up with TRBD2. The CDR3 runs 16 residues. Germline V CDR1 and CDR2: KGHSH, LQKENI. V shed 5 bases and J 5 bases; nucleotides not matched to a gene: 8. The CDR3 coding sequence is TGTGCCAGCTCAAGTCGGACTAGCGGGAGTGGCGAGACCCAGTACTTC. This codes for CASSSRTSGSGETQYF.

V and J are TRBV5-1 and TRBJ2-1; D call uncertain. V lost 4 bases, J lost 6 bases, and 11 bases lay in between. Germline V gene data show CDR1 as SGHRS and CDR2 as YFSETQ. The CDR3 is 13 residues long. The CDR3 region is CASSPQTGNEQFF. CDR3 in DNA: TGCGCCAGCAGCCCCCAGACGGGCAATGAGCAGTTCTTC.

The chain recombines TRBV13 with TRBJ1-2, with D possibly being TRBD1 (6 bases). V lost 5 bases, J lost 1 base, and 14 bases lay in between. The CDR3 length is 15 residues. Germline V gives CDR1 PRHDT, CDR2 FYEKMQ (reference sequence). CDR3: CASSPRTDLNYGYTF. The CDR3 DNA reads as TGTGCCAGCAGCCCCCGGACAGATCTTAACTATGGCTACACCTTC.

The V and J genes are TRBV5-4 and TRBJ2-7; tentatively, D is TRBD1 (7 bases). Deletions cut 10 bases from V and 2 bases from J, with 16 bases between. CDR3 length equals 13 residues. The germline gives CDR1 SGHNT, CDR2 YYREEE (reference sequence). CDR3 loop: CASSRDRPYEQYF. CDR3 DNA sequence: TGTGCCTCATCGCGGGACAGACCCTACGAGCAGTACTTC.

As to this clone: Additional DNA sequences in this sample encode the identical CDR3. The CDR3 DNA reads as TGCGCCAGCAGTCTAGGACAGGGGGGCTACGAGCAGTACTTC. Its protein is CASSLGQGGYEQYF. This rearrangement joins TRBV5-1 to TRBJ2-7; 10 bases fit TRBD1. Germline CDR1 reads SGHRS; CDR2 reads YFSETQ. The CDR3 extends over 14 amino acids. V was pared by 5 bases and J by 3 bases, with 5 bases of the junction left unmatched.

This chain connects TRBV9 to TRBJ2-5; 10 bases align to TRBD2. This CDR3 contains 16 residues. V shed 0 bases, J shed 5 bases, and the junction held 7 bases outside the gene matches. Germline CDR1 is SGDLS and CDR2 is YYNGEE. CDR3 bases: TGTGCCAGCAGCGTAGAGGGGCTAGCGGGAGAGGAGACCCAGTACTTC. Translated: CASSVEGLAGEETQYF.

The chain carries TRBV30 and TRBJ1-4, with D perhaps TRBD1 (5 bases). This CDR3 is built from 14 residues. CDR1 GTSNPN and CDR2 SVGIG come from the germline V gene (reference sequence). The germline V and J ends were trimmed by 3 bases and 7 bases, with 15 bases remaining between them. The CDR3 loop reads CAWRKPTGGEKLFF. CDR3 nucleotide sequence: TGTGCCTGGAGAAAGCCCACGGGGGGTGAAAAACTGTTTTTT.

V is TRBV2 and J is TRBJ1-6; 7 positions agree with TRBD1. The J segment lost 0 bases and the V segment lost 6 bases, leaving 2 bases of the junction unmatched. Germline CDR1 and CDR2: SNHLY and FYNNEI. CDR3 length: 15 residues. The CDR3 coding sequence is TGTGCCAGCAGGGGACAGTCCTCCTATAATTCACCCCTCCACTTT. It yields the protein CASRGQSSYNSPLHF.

The rearrangement joins TRBV5-1 to TRBJ2-7, with 7 bases fitting TRBD2. Trimming at V came to 4 bases and at J to 3 bases, leaving 7 bases not matched to a gene. This CDR3 has 14 amino acids. From germline, CDR1 is SGHRS and CDR2 YFSETQ. CDR3 sequence: CASSPGTKVYEQYF. The CDR3 nucleotides are TGCGCCAGCAGCCCCGGGACTAAGGTCTACGAGCAGTACTTC.

The chain is built from TRBV27 and TRBJ2-7; D uncertain. The CDR3 is made up of 14 amino acids. Germline CDR1 reads MNHEY; CDR2 reads SMNVEV (reference sequence). Deletions cut 3 bases from V and 1 base from J, with 10 bases between. CDR3 residues: CASSFAPRSYEQYF. The CDR3 DNA reads TGTGCCAGCAGTTTCGCTCCCAGGTCCTACGAGCAGTACTTC.

There are a few counts of this clone. This sequence joins TRBV27 and TRBJ2-7, with D maybe TRBD2 (5 bases). The V gene's germline CDR1 is MNHEY and CDR2 SMNVEV (reference sequence). With 2 bases removed from V and 0 bases from J, the gap between germline ends came to 11 bases. The CDR3 length is 15 residues. The CDR3 protein is CASSLETGSSYEQYF. The CDR3 DNA reads as TGTGCCAGCAGTTTAGAGACGGGGAGCTCCTACGAGCAGTACTTC.

The chain recombines TRBV19 with TRBJ1-1; 7 nucleotides line up with TRBD1. Germline CDR1 reads LNHDA; CDR2 reads SQIVND (reference sequence). The CDR3 covers 14 residues. With 6 bases clipped from V and 1 base from J, the junction kept 5 bases outside the gene matches. CDR3 coding DNA: TGTGCCAGTAGCACCCGGGACAGGAACACTGAAGCTTTCTTT. Translation gives CASSTRDRNTEAFF. The variable domain in full, with the rest retrieved from reference TRBV19 and TRBJ1-1, is DGGITQSPKYLFRKEGQNVTLSCEQNLNHDAMYWYRQDPGQGLRLIYYSQIVNDFQKGDIAEGYSVSREKKESFPLTVTSAQKNPTAFYLCASSTRDRNTEAFFGQGTRLTVV.

The chain employs TRBV25-1 and TRBJ2-2, with 11 bases lining up with TRBD2. This CDR3 has 16 residues. The J segment lost 7 bases and the V segment lost 6 bases, leaving 10 bases of the junction unmatched. In germline, CDR1 is MGHDK, CDR2 SYGVNS. This CDR3 reads CASRDPLAGVGGELFF. The CDR3 nucleotides read TGTGCCAGCAGGGACCCACTAGCGGGAGTAGGCGGGGAGCTGTTTTTT.

This chain connects TRBV5-1 to TRBJ2-3; 8 bases fit TRBD2. This CDR3 region has 15 residues. CDR1 and CDR2 (germline): SGHRS, YFSETQ. V shed 2 bases and J 1 base; nucleotides not matched to a gene: 3. The chain's CDR3 is CASSLTAGGTDTQYF. DNA for the CDR3: TGCGCCAGCAGCTTAACAGCGGGGGGCACAGATACGCAGTATTTT.